Below, one T cell receptor beta chain is given with its context. Its antigen remains unidentified. The data were produced by immunoSEQ multiplex PCR, yet TCRdb's version contains in-frame clones alone and is incomplete. The sample has around 80,000 clones, roughly 85% seen once. The data are from a study of T cell responses to AZD1222 COVID-19 vaccine. Whole-study results and caveats: Spike-specific TCR breadth and depth grew following two AZD1222 doses. It should be noted that donors were predominantly white British and more often female, and clonal diversity was possibly underestimated.

Per germline, CDR1 MNHEY and CDR2 SMNVEV (reference sequence). The CDR3 consists of 13 residues. The V segment lost 6 bases and the J segment 5 bases; nucleotides outside the gene matches: 5. This sample comprised peripheral blood, obtained 28 days after the second AZD1222 dose. The J gene is TRBJ1-1, the V gene TRBV27; 8 nucleotides align to TRBD1. This clonotype was sampled from an adult who received the AZD1222 COVID-19 vaccine. The CDR3 sequence: CASRGTGDTEAFF. As DNA, the CDR3 is TGTGCCAGCAGGGGGACAGGAGATACTGAAGCTTTCTTT.